This T cell receptor (beta chain) was recovered during a study of shared clonotypes between healthy human individuals. Study-level findings and limits: At large depth, rarefaction still showed sorted-subset sequencing to be incomplete.

As defined, naive CD8 cells were CD45RO-negative and positively selected for CCR7, with terminally differentiated effector memory CD45RA+ cells excluded. Trimming took 2 bases from V and 3 from J, leaving 12 bases between them. This CDR3 is built from 14 residues. Germline-derived CDR1 and CDR2 are SGDLS and YYNGEE. Sequencing was performed with immunoSEQ multiplex PCR; in TCRdb, only in-frame clones are kept and a portion is missing. The table shows around 1.9 million clones, with just over 90% occurring only once. As to this clone: Its antigen is currently unknown.

The sequence came from a man younger than 30 in good health. Some clones in this sample may be carry-over from other donors' samples. This chain joins TRBV9 and TRBJ2-7; perhaps TRBD1 as D (5 bases). The sample taken for sequencing was naive CD8+ T cells from PBMCs. The CDR3 DNA is TGTGCCAGCAGCGTCGGACACAAGGACTACGAGCAGTACTTC. Protein: CASSVGHKDYEQYF. The full variable domain, completed using reference TRBV9 and TRBJ2-7, is DSGVTQTPKHLITATGQRVTLRCSPRSGDLSVYWYQQSLDQGLQFLIQYYNGEERAKGNILERFSAQQFPDLHSELNLSSLELGDSALYFCASSVGHKDYEQYFGPGTRLTVT.